This record looks at one T cell receptor beta chain sequence and its context. Sequencing used immunoSEQ v3.0 at survey level. Here immunoSEQ multiplex PCR was the method, and the copy in TCRdb shows in-frame clones only, minus some. The sample lists over 25,000 clones, approximately 88% seen once, with 9.5% to 10% in the top ten. This specimen belongs to a study of long-term antiretroviral therapy in people with HIV. Each donor provided at least one pre-ART PBMC sample and at least two post-ART PBMC samples. The sample was unsorted PBMCs, taken 2.7 to 2.8 years after starting antiretroviral therapy. This TCR derives from a man in his thirties or forties with HIV.

The CDR3: CASSFREIPLDTQYF. The CDR3 DNA reads TGTGCCAGCAGCTTCAGGGAGATACCTTTGGATACGCAGTATTTT. V and J are TRBV9 and TRBJ2-3, with D possibly being TRBD1 or TRBD2 (5 bases each). The CDR3 spans 15 residues. Per germline, CDR1 SGDLS and CDR2 YYNGEE. The V end lost 4 bases, the J end lost 6 bases, and 18 bases lay between the germline ends.